The present T cell receptor (beta chain) was sequenced within a study of Graves' ophthalmopathy and Graves' hyperthyroidism. Overall study context: At initial diagnosis, peripheral blood was obtained, and this preceded any treatment.

CDR1 MNHEY and CDR2 SVGAGI come from the germline V gene. The ends were cut back, 4 bases at V and 2 bases at J, with 8 bases in the middle. The CDR3 has 14 residues. New diagnoses, under 2 months' duration, and ages 18 to 65 characterized the hyperthyroidism patients. In this cohort, patients with other autoimmune diseases, uncontrolled infections, pregnancy or lactation were excluded. Patients were diagnosed from clinical symptoms, serum thyroxine, TRAb, thyroid ultrasound and orbital computed tomography. Amplification targeted the TCR beta CDR3 regions, with RNA transcripts as the source material. First-round RT-PCR relied on HTBI primers, and a second-round multiplex PCR came next. Using its own MiXCR run on the multiplex PCR reads, TCRdb lists one record per CDR3 protein. The data contain hundreds of thousands of distinct CDR3 sequences, 22% of them singletons.

The sequence was obtained from a woman aged 18-35 years with stable Graves' hyperthyroidism. Some clones in this sample may be carry-over from other donors' samples. Material for sequencing was peripheral blood. The chain combines TRBV6-5 with TRBJ2-2; D could derive from TRBD1 or TRBD2 (5 bases each). CDR3 nucleotides: TGTGCCAGCAGTTGGGGGTATAACACCGGGGAGCTGTTTTTT. Its protein product is CASSWGYNTGELFF.